This T cell receptor (beta chain) was profiled in a study of response to subunit inactivated influenza vaccine. Only a few counts were recorded for this clonotype. Each CDR3 protein is one row after TCRdb ran MiXCR on the RT-PCR reads. The data show about 700,000 distinct CDR3 sequences, approximately 14% seen once. V shed 2 bases and J shed 1 base, with 9 bases lying between them. The CDR3 loop spans 15 amino acids. Germline CDR1 MGHRA, CDR2 YSYEKL. The rearrangement joins TRBV4-1 to TRBJ1-3, with D perhaps matching TRBD1 (5 bases). This receptor was obtained from a man in his forties or fifties who received an inactivated influenza vaccine. Sequences were derived from PBMCs from blood, sampled approximately 15 days before vaccination. CDR3 sequence reads: CASSQQGVSGNTIYF. Written as DNA, the CDR3 is TGCGCCAGCAGCCAACAAGGGGTATCTGGAAACACCATATATTTT.